The 30 T cell receptor beta chains presented below share a single source sample, sequenced in a study of cytomegalovirus exposure and HLA in healthy donors. Sequencing used immunoSEQ multiplex PCR; TCRdb keeps in-frame clones, though not all of them. This sample carries about 150,000 clones, 85% to 90% of them seen once, and the ten largest clones take about 6.6%. The specimen sequenced was PBMCs. The source of these receptors is a woman younger than 45 in good health and CMV-seropositive.

In DNA, the CDR3 is TGTGCCAGCGGGGACAGGAGCTCCTACGAGCAGTACTTC. This translates into CASGDRSSYEQYF. The chain combines TRBV5-6 with TRBJ2-7; 8 nucleotides align to TRBD1. The J segment lost 0 bases and the V segment lost 7 bases, leaving 3 bases of the junction unmatched. From germline, CDR1 is SGHDT and CDR2 YYEEEE. This CDR3 comprises 13 residues.

This rearrangement joins TRBV19 to TRBJ2-3; 8 bases are shared with TRBD2. V dropped 4 bases and J dropped 2; count of bases not matched to a gene: 2. The CDR3 contains 14 residues. Germline CDR1 LNHDA, CDR2 SQIVND (reference sequence). This CDR3 is CASSTGGITDTQYF. DNA of the CDR3: TGTGCCAGTAGTACGGGAGGGATCACAGATACGCAGTATTTT.

The chain employs TRBV7-8 and TRBJ2-5, with TRBD2 matching 8 bases. J gave up 3 bases and V 4 bases, and 4 bases lay outside the gene matches. Germline CDR1 and CDR2: SGHVS and FQNEAQ. CDR3 length: 14 amino acids. DNA of the CDR3: TGTGCCAGCAGCTGGGGACTAGTCAAAGAGACCCAGTACTTC. Amino acid sequence: CASSWGLVKETQYF.

The chain employs TRBV27 and TRBJ2-7; a possible D gene is TRBD1 (5 bases). CDR3 length: 11 residues. Trimming cost V 8 bases and J 3 bases, with 8 bases left between them. Germline V lookup: CDR1 MNHEY, CDR2 SMNVEV (reference sequence). CDR3 bases: TGTGCCAGCGGACACGACTACGAGCAGTACTTC. Its translation: CASGHDYEQYF.

V usage is TRBV19 and J usage is TRBJ2-7; D gene uncertain. Germline V CDR1 and CDR2: LNHDA, SQIVND (reference sequence). The CDR3 totals 15 residues. V lost 0 bases and J lost 2, with 11 bases in between. CDR3 residues: CASSIDRSLTYEQYF. The CDR3 DNA reads TGTGCCAGTAGTATAGATCGCAGTCTTACCTACGAGCAGTACTTC.

This rearrangement joins TRBV28 to TRBJ1-5, with 8 bases that match TRBD1. This CDR3 has 17 residues. The germline V gene encodes CDR1 MDHEN and CDR2 SYDVKM. The V gene end was trimmed by 8 bases and the J gene end by 4 bases; junction bases not matched to a gene: 16. The CDR3 DNA sequence: TGTGCCAGCGGGCCCCAGGGGGCTGGGGCGGTTAATCAGCCCCAGCATTTT. It specifies CASGPQGAGAVNQPQHF. Combining the CDR3 with reference TRBV28 and TRBJ1-5 gives the whole variable domain DVKVTQSSRYLVKRTGEKVFLECVQDMDHENMFWYRQDPGLGLRLIYFSYDVKMKEKGDIPEGYSVSREKKERFSLILESASTNQTSMYLCASGPQGAGAVNQPQHFGDGTRLSIL.

The chain uses TRBV18 and TRBJ2-7; D unclear. Germline CDR1 is KGHSH and CDR2 is LQKENI. V gave up 0 bases and J gave up 5 bases, with 20 bases separating them. The CDR3 length is 17 residues. CDR3 loop: CASSPPVSDTSLDEQYF. The CDR3 bases are TGTGCCAGCTCACCACCTGTTTCAGACACCTCCTTGGACGAGCAGTACTTC.

This clone was recorded only once. The chain employs TRBV19 and TRBJ1-3; the D gene is possibly TRBD1 (6 bases). Per the germline V gene, CDR1 is LNHDA and CDR2 is SQIVND (reference sequence). The V end was cut by 3 bases, the J end by 0 bases, with 9 bases between. CDR3 size: 15 residues. CDR3 nucleotide sequence: TGTGCCAGTAGTATGGACAGATTCTCTGGAAACACCATATATTTT. Translating gives CASSMDRFSGNTIYF.

V usage is TRBV2 and J usage is TRBJ1-2, with D possibly TRBD1 on 6 matching bases. The CDR3 is 14 amino acids. Germline CDR1 reads SNHLY; CDR2 reads FYNNEI. The V and J ends lost 5 bases and 5 bases respectively, with 15 bases between them. The CDR3 loop is CASSPTGLTYGYTF. The CDR3 region has the DNA TGTGCCAGCAGTCCTACAGGGCTAACTTATGGCTACACCTTC. The full variable domain, rest sourced from reference TRBV2 and TRBJ1-2, is EPEVTQTPSHQVTQMGQEVILRCVPISNHLYFYWYRQILGQKVEFLVSFYNNEISEKSEIFDDQFSVERPDGSNFTLKIRSTKLEDSAMYFCASSPTGLTYGYTFGSGTRLTVV.

The J gene is TRBJ1-2, the V gene TRBV5-6; D is unresolved. V was cut by 4 bases and J by 0 bases, with 10 bases left in between. Looked up from germline, CDR1 is SGHDT and CDR2 is YYEEEE. CDR3 length equals 14 residues. The CDR3 region is CASSPGWTNYGYTF. CDR3 in DNA: TGTGCCAGCAGCCCGGGATGGACTAACTATGGCTACACCTTC.

The chain combines TRBV5-4 with TRBJ2-1; D remains unclear. V was cut by 0 bases and J by 4 bases, with 11 bases left in between. Germline CDR1 is SGHNT and CDR2 is YYREEE (reference sequence). CDR3 length: 15 residues. CDR3 residues: CASSLVPGFYNEQFF. DNA for the CDR3: TGTGCCAGCAGCTTGGTGCCAGGATTTTACAATGAGCAGTTCTTC.

This chain uses TRBV5-5 with TRBJ2-1; a weak D match, TRBD2 (5 bases). Trimming stripped 4 bases from V and 8 bases from J, with 19 bases between. Germline V gene sequence: CDR1 SGHKS, CDR2 YYEKEE (reference sequence). CDR3 length: 15 residues. CDR3 in amino acids: CASSPLDWESDEQFF. In nucleotides, the CDR3 is TGTGCCAGCAGCCCCCTGGACTGGGAAAGCGATGAGCAGTTCTTC.

The genes are TRBV18 and TRBJ2-2; D is perhaps TRBD1 (5 bases). Germline CDR1 and CDR2: KGHSH and LQKENI. Trimming pared 0 bases from V and 3 bases from J, leaving 11 bases between. The length of the CDR3 is 16 residues. CDR3 nucleotide sequence: TGTGCCAGCTCACCACCTTCAGGGCCGTACACCGGGGAGCTGTTTTTT. Encoded protein: CASSPPSGPYTGELFF.

This sequence joins TRBV29-1 and TRBJ1-2, with D possibly TRBD1 on 6 matching bases. The CDR3 covers 16 residues. Between the trimmed V and J ends, which lost 2 bases and 3 bases, there was a span of 19 bases. CDR1 and CDR2 from the germline V gene are SQVTM and ANQGSEA. DNA of the CDR3: TGCAGCGTTGAATTGGGGGCGGACCTTTGGGACTATGGCTACACCTTC. It yields the protein CSVELGADLWDYGYTF.

The chain carries TRBV4-1 and TRBJ2-1, with 11 nucleotides matching TRBD2. Germline V gene lookup returns CDR1 MGHRA and CDR2 YSYEKL. This CDR3 comprises 19 residues. The ends lost 5 bases at V and 2 bases at J; junction bases unmatched: 14. The CDR3 sequence: CASSSRLAGIVVAYNEQFF. As DNA, the CDR3 is TGCGCCAGCAGCTCTCGACTAGCGGGAATAGTTGTCGCCTACAATGAGCAGTTCTTC.

This clone was seen more than once but under ten times. The chain combines TRBV2 with TRBJ1-4; no clear D gene. The germline CDR1 and CDR2 sequences are SNHLY and FYNNEI. The CDR3 covers 14 residues. With 4 bases removed from V and 4 bases from J, the gap between germline ends came to 10 bases. The CDR3 nucleotides read TGTGCCAGCAGTGGTTTAACTAGTAATGAAAAACTGTTTTTT. Translated: CASSGLTSNEKLFF.

V is TRBV6-5 and J is TRBJ2-1, with TRBD1 matching over 7 bases. V lost 5 bases to trimming and J lost 3 bases; unmatched junction nucleotides: 1. CDR3 length: 13 amino acids. Looked up from germline, CDR1 is MNHEY and CDR2 is SVGAGI. The CDR3 sequence is CASSGDSYNEQFF. As DNA, the CDR3 is TGTGCCAGCAGTGGGGACAGCTACAATGAGCAGTTCTTC.

The chain links TRBV6-1 to TRBJ2-7; 10 positions agree with TRBD1. Unmatched junction bases numbered 5, after V lost 5 bases and J lost 4 bases. There are 14 residues in the CDR3. CDR1 and CDR2 (germline): MNHNS, SASEGT. CDR3 in DNA: TGTGCCAGCAGTCAGGGACAGGGGATTTACGAGCAGTACTTC. Its translation: CASSQGQGIYEQYF.

The chain joins TRBV19 to TRBJ2-7, with TRBD1 identical over 10 bases. The CDR3 is made up of 14 amino acids. Germline values: CDR1 LNHDA, CDR2 SQIVND (reference sequence). The V and J ends lost 3 bases and 2 bases, in that order; junction bases with no gene match: 1. In DNA, the CDR3 is TGTGCCAGTAGTATGGGGACAGGGGCCTACGAGCAGTACTTC. It specifies CASSMGTGAYEQYF.

The chain employs TRBV28 and TRBJ2-6; D may be TRBD1 (5 bases). Per germline, CDR1 MDHEN and CDR2 SYDVKM. The CDR3 loop spans 14 amino acids. Between the trimmed V and J ends, which lost 2 bases and 7 bases, there was a span of 9 bases. The CDR3 DNA reads TGTGCCAGCAGTTTAAGCCAGGGCGCCAACGTCCTGACTTTC. Translating it yields CASSLSQGANVLTF. The full variable domain, with the rest looked up from reference TRBV28 and TRBJ2-6, is DVKVTQSSRYLVKRTGEKVFLECVQDMDHENMFWYRQDPGLGLRLIYFSYDVKMKEKGDIPEGYSVSREKKERFSLILESASTNQTSMYLCASSLSQGANVLTFGAGSRLTVL.

The genes are TRBV2 and TRBJ1-1; a possible D gene is TRBD1 (5 bases). Germline values: CDR1 SNHLY, CDR2 FYNNEI. The CDR3 sequence is 14 residues long. Trimming stripped 6 bases from V and 0 bases from J, with 11 bases between. CDR3 sequence reads: CASRGLGVNTEAFF. CDR3 in DNA: TGTGCCAGCAGGGGTTTAGGGGTGAACACTGAAGCTTTCTTT.

The chain recombines TRBV15 with TRBJ1-5; D not certain. Trimming pared 1 base from V and 0 bases from J, leaving 10 bases between. The CDR3 is 16 residues long. CDR1 and CDR2 from the germline V gene are LNHNV and YYDKDF (reference sequence). The CDR3 region has the DNA TGTGCCACCAGCAGAGCAAGACATCGTAGCAATCAGCCCCAGCATTTT. It codes for CATSRARHRSNQPQHF. The variable domain in full, completed from reference TRBV15 and TRBJ1-5, reads DAMVIQNPRYQVTQFGKPVTLSCSQTLNHNVMYWYQQKSSQAPKLLFHYYDKDFNNEADTPDNFQSRRPNTSFCFLDIRSPGLGDTAMYLCATSRARHRSNQPQHFGDGTRLSIL.

V is TRBV9 and J is TRBJ1-1; 10 positions match TRBD1. The germline gives CDR1 SGDLS, CDR2 YYNGEE. J lost 0 bases, V lost 0 bases, and 5 bases had no gene match. The CDR3 is made up of 17 amino acids. The CDR3 loop is CASSVAGTGVMNTEAFF. In DNA, the CDR3 is TGTGCCAGCAGCGTAGCGGGGACAGGGGTTATGAACACTGAAGCTTTCTTT.

The chain uses TRBV6-1 and TRBJ1-2, with TRBD1 matching over 10 bases. CDR3 length equals 15 residues. The V segment lost 0 bases and the J segment 5 bases; nucleotides outside the gene matches: 3. Germline V gene data show CDR1 as MNHNS and CDR2 as SASEGT. CDR3 amino acids: CASSEAKGQGYGYTF. CDR3 coding DNA: TGTGCCAGCAGTGAAGCGAAGGGACAGGGGTATGGCTACACCTTC.

CDR3 loop: CASSEALEAYNEQFF. The CDR3 region has the DNA TGTGCCAGCAGTGAAGCGCTCGAGGCGTACAATGAGCAGTTCTTC. The genes are TRBV6-1 and TRBJ2-1, with D uncertain. Per the germline V gene, CDR1 is MNHNS and CDR2 is SASEGT. This CDR3 is 15 amino acids long. Trimming cost V 0 bases and J 4 bases, with 10 bases left between them.

This chain uses TRBV2 with TRBJ2-1, with D possibly matching TRBD1 (6 bases). This CDR3 is built from 13 residues. The germline gives CDR1 SNHLY, CDR2 FYNNEI. V lost 9 bases and J lost 1, with 10 bases in between. CDR3 region: CASPGQSYNEQFF. In DNA, the CDR3 is TGTGCCAGTCCGGGACAATCCTACAATGAGCAGTTCTTC.

The chain combines TRBV28 with TRBJ1-1, with 8 bases that match TRBD1. The germline gives CDR1 MDHEN, CDR2 SYDVKM. The CDR3 length is 15 residues. Trimming took 2 bases from V and 5 from J; bases not matched to a gene: 7. The CDR3 loop is CASSLPRQGWTEAFF. CDR3 DNA sequence: TGTGCCAGCAGTTTACCTCGACAGGGGTGGACTGAAGCTTTCTTT.

J is TRBJ2-7 and V is TRBV5-5, with D maybe TRBD2 (5 bases). The germline V gene has CDR1 SGHKS and CDR2 YYEKEE (reference sequence). With 4 bases removed from V and 12 bases from J, the gap between germline ends came to 17 bases. The CDR3 consists of 12 residues. The CDR3 protein is CASSETGIQMYF. The DNA for the CDR3 is TGTGCCAGCAGCGAAACCGGGATCCAGATGTACTTC.

This clone was detected once. The rearrangement links TRBV28 to TRBJ2-7, with a possible D match to TRBD2 (6 bases). Per the germline V gene, CDR1 is MDHEN and CDR2 is SYDVKM. CDR3 length: 13 amino acids. V dropped 8 bases and J dropped 4 bases, with 15 bases sitting between them. CDR3 protein: CASHGLPRYEQYF. CDR3 nucleotide sequence: TGTGCCAGCCACGGACTACCACGGTACGAGCAGTACTTC.

V gene TRBV2 combines with J gene TRBJ2-1; 7 bases agree with TRBD1. The length of the CDR3 is 14 residues. Germline assignment: CDR1 SNHLY and CDR2 FYNNEI. The V and J ends lost 4 bases and 6 bases, in that order; junction bases with no gene match: 6. The CDR3 is CASSARQGFNEQFF. The CDR3 nucleotides read TGTGCCAGCAGTGCTCGACAGGGCTTCAATGAGCAGTTCTTC.